This T cell receptor (beta chain) was sequenced in a study of T cell responses to AZD1222 COVID-19 vaccine. Whole-study findings and limits: Reportedly, nearly half of unique spike TCRs recognized epitopes outside B.1.351/B.1.1.7 mutations. Baseline seropositivity occurred in only 5 to 7 AZD1222 recipients.

This table comes from immunoSEQ multiplex PCR, and its TCRdb copy is limited to in-frame clones, with some not included. The sample yields fewer than 130,000 clones, about 94% seen once. V lost 6 bases and J lost 4; bases outside the gene matches: 5. CDR1 is MNHEY and CDR2 is SVGAGI in the germline V gene. This CDR3 has 14 amino acids. As to this clone: The antigen remains undetermined.

Pooled in the analysis were second doses at about 4 or about 12 weeks. Sequencing used peripheral blood, obtained 28 days after the second AZD1222 dose. The clonotype was recovered from an adult who received the AZD1222 COVID-19 vaccine. The V call is TRBV6-5, the J call TRBJ1-5; 8 bases agree with TRBD1. For the CDR3, the DNA is TGTGCCAGCAGCAGGGACAGGCCGAATCAGCCCCAGCATTTT. This encodes CASSRDRPNQPQHF.